This T cell receptor (beta chain) was sequenced during a study of T cell responses to AZD1222 COVID-19 vaccine. The study's findings and limits: Repertoire sampling occurred only after the peak T cell response.

Generated by immunoSEQ multiplex PCR, the TCRdb table keeps only in-frame clones and is missing some. Of 250,000 to 300,000 clones listed, about 94% were seen once; the top ten hold roughly 0.5%. CDR1 and CDR2 (germline): SGHNT, YYREEE (reference sequence). The CDR3 runs to 12 residues. The V gene lost 0 bases and the J gene lost 10 bases, with 8 bases spanning the gap. As to this clone: As yet, its antigen is unknown.

Material: peripheral blood, obtained 28 days after the second AZD1222 dose. The receptor's source is an adult who received the AZD1222 COVID-19 vaccine. The chain joins TRBV5-4 to TRBJ2-1; D is possibly TRBD2 (6 bases). CDR3 DNA: TGTGCCAGCAGCTTGGCTGGAGGGGAGCAGTTCTTC. Encoded protein: CASSLAGGEQFF.